The source of this TCR beta chain is a study of T-cell memory formation after mild COVID-19. A 5'RACE reaction primed in the constant segment made cDNA libraries of TCR alpha and TCR beta, and these carried sample barcodes and UMIs. TCRdb itself ran the 5' RACE reads through MiXCR, one entry per CDR3 protein. Of 550,000 to 700,000 distinct CDR3 sequences in the sample, roughly 17% are singletons; the top ten hold 12%. From germline, CDR1 is LNHNV and CDR2 YYDKDF (reference sequence). The V end lost 7 bases, the J end lost 0 bases, and 6 bases lay between the germline ends. This CDR3 region has 13 residues. The study's findings and limits: A subset of responding clones appeared in pre-infection memory, suggesting cross-reactive memory joined. Mainly CM and EM harbored the contracting CD4+ clones; mainly EMRA harbored the CD8+ ones.

This clonotype was counted only a few times. Antigen unknown. The sequencing input was PBMCs or a T cell subset sorted from them (not recorded which). The TCR was taken from an adult woman who had mild COVID-19 (a few samples of this study predate the infection). Cell type and time point are not known. The V call is TRBV15, the J call TRBJ1-4; D is uncertain. CDR3 sequence: CATKIATNEKLFF. The CDR3 region has the DNA TGTGCCACCAAAATTGCAACTAATGAAAAACTGTTTTTT.